This TCR beta chain was captured by sequencing in a study of T cell repertoires in cytomegalovirus infection. About the research overall: The public TCR beta signatures pointed to both CMV infection and matching HLA type.

Germline V gene data show CDR1 as SGHTA and CDR2 as FQGNSA. The V end was cut by 6 bases, the J end by 5 bases, with 15 bases between. The CDR3 loop spans 14 amino acids. At least ten counts were recorded for this clonotype. Its specificity is not known. Study findings and constraints: Adding up the frequency of public TCR beta families identified people who carried CMV plus the relevant HLA. In two of eight donors, the top clonotype was HLA-C-restricted CMV-specific.

MiXCR, applied by TCRdb to the reads, yields one record per CDR3 protein. Among fewer than 350,000 distinct CDR3 sequences listed, about 17% were seen once. The chain carries TRBV7-2 and TRBJ2-3, with a possible D match to TRBD1 (5 bases). The sequenced material came from PBMCs. The sequence derives from a human donor in good health (CMV status not recorded). Some clones in this sample may be carry-over from other donors' samples. In DNA form, the CDR3 reads TGTGCCAGCAGTTTACAGGTCCAGGGAGATACGCAGTATTTT. This encodes CASSLQVQGDTQYF. The variable domain in full, with the rest retrieved from reference TRBV7-2 and TRBJ2-3, is GAGVSQSPSNKVTEKGKDVELRCDPISGHTALYWYRQSLGQGLEFLIYFQGNSAPDKSGLPSDRFSAERTGGSVSTLTIQRTQQEDSAVYLCASSLQVQGDTQYFGPGTRLTVL.